This T cell receptor (beta chain) was documented in a study of Graves' ophthalmopathy and Graves' hyperthyroidism. Whole-study context: Peripheral blood sampling preceded any treatment and occurred at initial diagnosis.

Lactation, pregnancy, uncontrolled infections and other autoimmune diseases were all grounds for excluding patients. The V gene lost 5 bases and the J gene lost 5 bases, with 18 bases spanning the gap. The CDR3 spans 15 residues. TCR beta CDR3 regions were amplified from RNA transcripts. Amplification began with first-round RT-PCR using HTBI primers, then second-round multiplex PCR was performed. A single record per CDR3 protein comes from TCRdb applying MiXCR to the multiplex PCR reads. Here the sample spans approximately 160,000 distinct CDR3 sequences, over 35% being singletons. The chain recombines TRBV12-3 or TRBV12-4 with TRBJ1-1; D perhaps matches TRBD1 (5 bases). The specimen sequenced was peripheral blood. This receptor was identified in a woman in her thirties or forties with Graves' ophthalmopathy. Here the CDR3 DNA reads TGTGCCAGCAGTCCTCCCCCCCACAGGCGGACTGAAGCTTTCTTT. It yields the protein CASSPPPHRRTEAFF.